This entry lists 20 T cell receptor beta chains sequenced from one sample in a study of naive and memory T cell subsets. Four PCR rounds used nested alpha and beta constant region primers plus the SP2 primer. TCRdb redid the calling of the UMI-ligation and nested PCR reads with MiXCR, one entry per CDR3 protein. This sample yields some 40,000 distinct CDR3 sequences, of which 8% to 13% are seen a single time; 3.5% to 5% belongs to the top ten. Treatment here: skin biopsy from PPD injection site in Mantoux-positive individual. A UMI-containing oligonucleotide was joined by 3' ligation to the TCR cDNA template. The specimen comprised skin, sampled from a tuberculin skin test site. These receptors were collected from an adult in good health.

The chain joins TRBV5-1 to TRBJ2-4; 9 bases map to TRBD2. J lost 5 bases, V lost 0 bases, and 12 bases had no gene match. The germline V gene has CDR1 SGHRS and CDR2 YFSETQ. The CDR3 spans 18 residues. In DNA form, the CDR3 reads TGCGCCAGCAGCTTGGGCCGGAGGGCGGGGGGGCACGAAAACATTCAGTACTTC. Translated, it gives CASSLGRRAGGHENIQYF.

Only a few counts were recorded for this clonotype. This chain uses TRBV18 with TRBJ2-1, with D hard to call. The germline gives CDR1 KGHSH, CDR2 LQKENI. CDR3 size: 14 residues. Trimming pared 8 bases from V and 0 bases from J, leaving 11 bases between. The CDR3, as DNA: TGTGCCAGCGCTGGTGGAAGCTCCTACAATGAGCAGTTCTTC. Its protein product is CASAGGSSYNEQFF. Based on the CDR3 plus reference TRBV18 and TRBJ2-1, the full variable domain is NAGVMQNPRHLVRRRGQEARLRCSPMKGHSHVYWYRQLPEEGLKFMVYLQKENIIDESGMPKERFSAEFPKEGPSILRIQQVVRGDSAAYFCASAGGSSYNEQFFGPGTRLTVL.

This clonotype was recorded many times. The chain couples TRBV27 to TRBJ2-2; unclear D gene. Trimming removed 5 bases from V and 1 base from J, with 2 bases in between. Germline V gives CDR1 MNHEY, CDR2 SMNVEV (reference sequence). There are 12 residues in the CDR3. CDR3: CASSQNTGELFF. The CDR3 nucleotides are TGTGCCAGCAGTCAGAACACCGGGGAGCTGTTTTTT.

This clonotype was observed at least ten times. CDR3 sequence: CASSSTGNQPQHF. Here the CDR3 DNA reads TGTGCCAGCAGTTCAACAGGCAATCAGCCCCAGCATTTT. V and J are TRBV2 and TRBJ1-5; D call uncertain. Germline-derived CDR1 and CDR2 are SNHLY and FYNNEI. The CDR3 extends over 13 amino acids. With 5 bases removed from V and 2 bases from J, the gap between germline ends came to 7 bases.

The chain recombines TRBV4-1 with TRBJ1-2; D perhaps matches TRBD1 (5 bases). The CDR3 consists of 16 residues. Germline V gene sequence: CDR1 MGHRA, CDR2 YSYEKL. Trimming took 7 bases from V and 2 from J, leaving 20 bases between them. CDR3 sequence: CASTPDLGRGNYGYTF. The CDR3 DNA reads as TGCGCCAGCACCCCAGACTTGGGGCGGGGAAACTATGGCTACACCTTC.

The sample holds a few counts of this clonotype. The rearrangement uses TRBV29-1 and TRBJ2-3; 7 bases map to TRBD2. The germline gives CDR1 SQVTM, CDR2 ANQGSEA. This CDR3 has 16 amino acids. Trimming cost V 4 bases and J 2 bases; bases outside gene matches: 12. The CDR3 sequence is CSVVSPGGPPTDTQYF. CDR3 bases: TGCAGCGTTGTATCACCGGGAGGCCCCCCCACAGATACGCAGTATTTT.

This clonotype was found many times. The chain couples TRBV18 to TRBJ2-7; 10 nucleotides align to TRBD2. The CDR3 consists of 15 residues. With V trimmed by 1 base and J by 2 bases, 2 bases remained unmatched. Germline V CDR1 and CDR2: KGHSH, LQKENI. This CDR3 is CASSPRTSGTYEQYF. In DNA form, the CDR3 reads TGTGCCAGCTCACCACGAACTAGCGGGACCTACGAGCAGTACTTC.

This clonotype was recorded at least ten times. The chain carries TRBV7-3 and TRBJ2-3, with a weak D call TRBD2 (5 bases). The CDR3 consists of 15 residues. V lost 3 bases, J lost 4 bases, and 14 bases lay in between. Germline values: CDR1 SGHTA, CDR2 FQGTGA. The CDR3 loop reads CASSFRPSLADTQYF. The CDR3, as DNA: TGTGCCAGCAGCTTTCGACCTAGCTTGGCAGATACGCAGTATTTT. Based on the CDR3 plus reference TRBV7-3 and TRBJ2-3, the full variable domain is GAGVSQTPSNKVTEKGKYVELRCDPISGHTALYWYRQSLGQGPEFLIYFQGTGAADDSGLPNDRFFAVRPEGSVSTLKIQRTERGDSAVYLCASSFRPSLADTQYFGPGTRLTVL.

The table lists this clonotype with many counts. The rearrangement uses TRBV7-8 and TRBJ1-6; D might be TRBD1 (5 bases). V gave up 5 bases and J gave up 0 bases, with 11 bases separating them. The CDR3 is 16 residues long. Germline V gene sequence: CDR1 SGHVS, CDR2 FQNEAQ. CDR3 amino acids: CASSLQGTSYNSPLHF. The CDR3 region has the DNA TGTGCCAGCAGCCTCCAGGGAACCTCCTATAATTCACCCCTCCACTTT. Full variable domain (outside the CDR3, taken from reference TRBV7-8 and TRBJ1-6): GAGVSQSPRYKVAKRGQDVALRCDPISGHVSLFWYQQALGQGPEFLTYFQNEAQLDKSGLPSDRFFAERPEGSVSTLKIQRTQQEDSAVYLCASSLQGTSYNSPLHFGNGTRLTVT.

The rearrangement links TRBV28 to TRBJ1-1; 7 bases align to TRBD1. The germline V gene has CDR1 MDHEN and CDR2 SYDVKM. There are 14 residues in the CDR3. This CDR3 is CAYTTGRGNTEAFF. The CDR3 coding sequence is TGTGCTTATACGACAGGGCGAGGGAACACTGAAGCTTTCTTT.

This clonotype was seen ten or more times. The chain is built from TRBV7-9 and TRBJ2-7; D remains ambiguous. The CDR3 has 15 amino acids. The germline V and J ends were trimmed by 2 bases and 3 bases, with 14 bases remaining between them. Germline V gives CDR1 SEHNR, CDR2 FQNEAQ (reference sequence). The CDR3: CASSLTANGHYEQYF. The DNA for the CDR3 is TGTGCCAGCAGCTTAACTGCGAACGGTCACTACGAGCAGTACTTC.

This clonotype came up many times. The chain couples TRBV6-5 to TRBJ1-4; tentatively, D is TRBD1 (5 bases). Trimming took off 5 bases at V and 6 bases at J, with 10 bases between the two ends. The CDR3 contains 13 residues. Per germline, CDR1 MNHEY and CDR2 SVGAGI. CDR3 nucleotide sequence: TGTGCCAGCAGTCGCCGGGGCGATGAAAAACTGTTTTTT. Translating it yields CASSRRGDEKLFF.

The chain combines TRBV21-1 with TRBJ2-1. TRBV21-1 is termed a pseudogene. The CDR3 has 11 residues. Written as DNA, the CDR3 is TGTGCCAGCAGCAAAGGCAGTAACGGGTTCTTC. It specifies CASSKGSNGFF.

The rearrangement links TRBV2 to TRBJ1-4; D possibly corresponds to TRBD1 (5 bases). The CDR3 is 14 amino acids. V lost 9 bases, J lost 8 bases, and 19 bases lay in between. Germline loops: CDR1 SNHLY, CDR2 FYNNEI. CDR3 nucleotides: TGTGCCAGTCAAACGGGACTTCCCGGGGAAAAACTGTTTTTT. Translating it yields CASQTGLPGEKLFF. Combining the CDR3 with reference TRBV2 and TRBJ1-4 gives the whole variable domain EPEVTQTPSHQVTQMGQEVILRCVPISNHLYFYWYRQILGQKVEFLVSFYNNEISEKSEIFDDQFSVERPDGSNFTLKIRSTKLEDSAMYFCASQTGLPGEKLFFGSGTQLSVL.

The CDR3 region is CASSLTSGSLYNEQFF. As DNA, the CDR3 is TGCGCCAGCAGCTTGACTAGCGGGAGCCTGTACAATGAGCAGTTCTTC. The rearrangement uses TRBV5-1 and TRBJ2-1; the match to TRBD2 covers 11 bases. In germline, CDR1 is SGHRS, CDR2 YFSETQ. There are 16 residues in the CDR3. V was pared by 1 base and J by 4 bases, with 4 bases of the junction left unmatched.

This clonotype was recorded at least ten times. The chain recombines TRBV19 with TRBJ2-1; D might be TRBD1 or TRBD2, each matching 5 bases. The V gene lost 8 bases and the J gene lost 4 bases, with 9 bases spanning the gap. Germline CDR1 is LNHDA and CDR2 is SQIVND (reference sequence). The CDR3 extends over 12 amino acids. CDR3 sequence reads: CASWGGYNEQFF. CDR3 bases: TGTGCCAGTTGGGGCGGGTACAATGAGCAGTTCTTC.

The chain couples TRBV30 to TRBJ2-7; 13 bases line up with TRBD2. V lost 3 bases and J lost 3; bases outside the gene matches: 5. Germline V gene sequence: CDR1 GTSNPN, CDR2 SVGIG (reference sequence). CDR3 length: 15 residues. In DNA, the CDR3 is TGTGCCTGGAGGGCCCGGACTAGCGGGAGCTACGAGCAGTACTTC. This codes for CAWRARTSGSYEQYF.

This clonotype was observed at least ten times. CDR3 in amino acids: CASSLGGTQYF. DNA for the CDR3: TGTGCCAGCAGTCTAGGGGGTACGCAGTATTTT. V and J are TRBV12-3 or TRBV12-4 and TRBJ2-3, with D possibly matching TRBD1 (6 bases). This CDR3 has 11 amino acids. V was trimmed by 5 bases and J by 8 bases, leaving 8 bases between them.

This clonotype was observed a few times. The gene calls are TRBV28 and TRBJ2-5; 12 nucleotides line up with TRBD1. This CDR3 contains 16 residues. Looked up from germline, CDR1 is MDHEN and CDR2 is SYDVKM. The J segment lost 1 base and the V segment lost 6 bases, leaving 6 bases of the junction unmatched. The CDR3 nucleotides are TGTGCCAGCAGGGACCGGGACAGGGGGCTCCAAGAGACCCAGTACTTC. Translation: CASRDRDRGLQETQYF.

This clonotype has just a few counts. J is TRBJ2-5 and V is TRBV20-1, with 14 positions matching TRBD2. V was clipped by 2 bases and J by 4 bases; unmatched bases: 6. CDR1 and CDR2 from the germline V gene are DFQATT and SNEGSKA (reference sequence). The CDR3 consists of 16 residues. The DNA for the CDR3 is TGCAGTGCTAGATTTGGACTAGCGGGGGGTGGAGAGACCCAGTACTTC. It yields the protein CSARFGLAGGGETQYF.